This record looks at one T cell receptor (beta chain) sequence and its context. No antigen is known for it. The data were obtained in a study of shared clonotypes between healthy human individuals. Overall study results and limits: The four-donor shared clonotypes exceeded non-shared clonotypes in generation probability, with non-shared ones scoring lower.

The assay was immunoSEQ multiplex PCR, and TCRdb's table has in-frame clones only and misses some. Of more than 1,200,000 clones in the sample, approximately 98.5% were seen once. The CDR3 covers 13 residues. V was pared by 0 bases and J by 6 bases, with 9 bases between. From germline, CDR1 is SGHTA and CDR2 FQGTGA. Sample: naive CD4+ T cells sorted from blood. Specified subset: CD45RA+ positively selected. The clonotype comes from a man aged 30-40 years in good health. This chain connects TRBV7-3 to TRBJ2-7; D is ambiguous. CDR3: CASSLTPSSEQYF. CDR3 nucleotide sequence: TGTGCCAGCAGCTTAACTCCCAGTTCCGAGCAGTACTTC.